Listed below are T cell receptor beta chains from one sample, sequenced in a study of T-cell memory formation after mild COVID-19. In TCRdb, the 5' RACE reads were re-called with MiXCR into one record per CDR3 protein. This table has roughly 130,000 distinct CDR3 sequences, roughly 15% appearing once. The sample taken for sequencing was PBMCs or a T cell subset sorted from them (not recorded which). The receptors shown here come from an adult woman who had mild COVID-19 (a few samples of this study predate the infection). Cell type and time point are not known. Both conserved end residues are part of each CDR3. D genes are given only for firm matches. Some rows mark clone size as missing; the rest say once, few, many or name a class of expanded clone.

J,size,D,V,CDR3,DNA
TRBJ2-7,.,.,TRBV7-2,CASSLAQRTSEQYF,TGTGCCAGCAGCTTAGCGCAGAGGACAAGCGAGCAGTACTTC
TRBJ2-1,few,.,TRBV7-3,CASSLTPGAYNEQFF,TGTGCCAGCAGCTTAACGCCTGGGGCTTACAATGAGCAGTTCTTC
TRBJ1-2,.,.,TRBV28,CASSLYTQVNYGYTF,TGTGCCAGCAGTTTATACACCCAAGTCAACTATGGCTACACCTTC
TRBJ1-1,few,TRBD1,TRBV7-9,CASSLPDGTGGFEAFF,TGTGCCAGCAGCTTACCGGATGGGACAGGGGGTTTTGAAGCTTTCTTT
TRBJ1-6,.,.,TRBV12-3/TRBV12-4,CATRERGGLSPLHF,TGTGCAACCCGAGAAAGGGGGGGGCTGTCACCCCTCCACTTT
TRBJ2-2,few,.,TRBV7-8,CASSSQTGGNTGELFF,TGTGCCAGCAGCTCTCAGACGGGGGGCAACACCGGGGAGCTGTTTTTT
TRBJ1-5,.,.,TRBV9,CASSVGHRDNQPQHF,TGTGCCAGCAGCGTAGGTCACAGGGACAATCAGCCCCAGCATTTT
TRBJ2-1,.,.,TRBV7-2,CASSLVLGSNNEQFF,TGTGCCAGCAGCTTAGTGTTGGGCAGCAACAATGAGCAGTTCTTC
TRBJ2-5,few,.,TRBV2,CASRRTLNQETQYF,TGTGCCAGCAGGAGGACTTTGAACCAAGAGACCCAGTACTTC
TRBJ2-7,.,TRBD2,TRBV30,CAWSALSGRGAYEQYF,TGTGCCTGGAGTGCCCTCTCCGGGAGGGGGGCCTACGAGCAGTACTTC
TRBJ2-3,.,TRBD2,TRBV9,CASSVDSGGSGTQYF,TGTGCCAGCAGCGTAGATAGCGGGGGAAGCGGTACGCAGTATTTT
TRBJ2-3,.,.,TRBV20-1,CSASAGTSTDTQYF,TGCAGTGCCAGTGCCGGGACGAGCACAGATACGCAGTATTTT
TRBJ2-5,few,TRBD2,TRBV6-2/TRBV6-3,CASSGTSGSSETQYF,TGTGCCAGCAGCGGGACTAGCGGGAGTTCGGAGACCCAGTACTTC
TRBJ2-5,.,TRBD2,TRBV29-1,CSVAGANQETQYF,TGCAGCGTCGCGGGAGCGAACCAAGAGACCCAGTACTTC
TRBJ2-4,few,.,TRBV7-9,CASSRSGPEAKNIQYF,TGTGCCAGCAGCCGAAGCGGGCCTGAGGCCAAAAACATTCAGTACTTC